Only a few counts were recorded for the clone carrying this T cell receptor beta chain. The antigen is unknown. The data derive from a study of T-cell memory formation after mild COVID-19. Whole-study context: TCR clusters largely stayed donor specific.

5'RACE primed at constant segments yielded TCR alpha and TCR beta cDNA libraries bearing sample barcodes and UMIs. In TCRdb, the 5' RACE reads were re-called with MiXCR into one record per CDR3 protein. The profile shows some 350,000 distinct CDR3 sequences, 10% to 15% of them singletons. Study findings and constraints: Memory cells collected pre-infection included some clones that later responded, suggesting cross-reactive memory joined. Day 15 to 85 contracting clones showed balanced CD4/CD8; later expanders leaned CD4+.

V lost 3 bases and J lost 0, with 8 bases in between. The CDR3 sequence is 15 residues long. Germline V gene sequence: CDR1 ENHRY, CDR2 SYGVKD. The receptor was isolated from a man younger than 35 who had mild COVID-19 (a few samples of this study predate the infection). Cell type and time point are not known. The rearrangement uses TRBV10-3 and TRBJ1-4; D remains unclear. Material: PBMCs or a T cell subset sorted from them (not recorded which). CDR3 sequence: CAISDSHATNEKLFF. Here the CDR3 DNA reads TGTGCCATCAGTGACAGTCATGCAACTAATGAAAAACTGTTTTTT.